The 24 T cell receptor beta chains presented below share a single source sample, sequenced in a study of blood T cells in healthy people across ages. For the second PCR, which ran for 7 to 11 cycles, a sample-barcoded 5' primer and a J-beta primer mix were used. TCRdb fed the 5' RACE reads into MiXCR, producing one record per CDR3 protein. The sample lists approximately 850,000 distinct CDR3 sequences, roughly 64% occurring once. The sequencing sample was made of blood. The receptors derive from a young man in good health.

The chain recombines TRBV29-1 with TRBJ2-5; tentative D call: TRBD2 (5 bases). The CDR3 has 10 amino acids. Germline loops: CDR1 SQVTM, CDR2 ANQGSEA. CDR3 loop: CPGSEETQYF. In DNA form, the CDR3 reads TGCCCGGGGTCGGAAGAGACCCAGTACTTC.

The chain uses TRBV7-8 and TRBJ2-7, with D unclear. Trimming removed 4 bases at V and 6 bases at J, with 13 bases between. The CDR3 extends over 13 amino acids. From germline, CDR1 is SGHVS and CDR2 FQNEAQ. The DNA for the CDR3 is TGTGCCAGCAGCTCCGAACCCCTAGTCGAGCAGTACTTC. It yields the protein CASSSEPLVEQYF. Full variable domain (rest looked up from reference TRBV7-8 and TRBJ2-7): GAGVSQSPRYKVAKRGQDVALRCDPISGHVSLFWYQQALGQGPEFLTYFQNEAQLDKSGLPSDRFFAERPEGSVSTLKIQRTQQEDSAVYLCASSSEPLVEQYFGPGTRLTVT.

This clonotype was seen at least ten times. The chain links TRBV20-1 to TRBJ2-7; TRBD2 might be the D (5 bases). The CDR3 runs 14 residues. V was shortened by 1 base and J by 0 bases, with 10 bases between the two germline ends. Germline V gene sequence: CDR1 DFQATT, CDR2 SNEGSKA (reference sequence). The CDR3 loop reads CSARARRVSYEQYF. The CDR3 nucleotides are TGCAGTGCTAGAGCTCGGCGGGTCTCCTACGAGCAGTACTTC.

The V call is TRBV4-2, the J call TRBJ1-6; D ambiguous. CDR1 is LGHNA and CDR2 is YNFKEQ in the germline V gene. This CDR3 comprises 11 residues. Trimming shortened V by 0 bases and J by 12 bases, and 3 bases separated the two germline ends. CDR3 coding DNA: TGTGCCAGCAGCCAAGAAGGACCCCTCCACTTT. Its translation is CASSQEGPLHF.

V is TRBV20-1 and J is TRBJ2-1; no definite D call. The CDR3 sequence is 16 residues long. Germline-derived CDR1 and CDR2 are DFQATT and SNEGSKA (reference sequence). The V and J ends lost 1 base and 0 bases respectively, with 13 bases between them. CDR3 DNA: TGCAGTGCTAGAGCCGAGCTAACGCTCTCCTACAATGAGCAGTTCTTC. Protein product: CSARAELTLSYNEQFF.

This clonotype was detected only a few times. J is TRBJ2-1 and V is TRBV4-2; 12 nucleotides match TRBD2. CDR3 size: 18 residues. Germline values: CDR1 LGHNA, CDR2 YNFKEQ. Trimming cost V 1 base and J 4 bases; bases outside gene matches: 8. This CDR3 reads CASSQGASGGAVYNEQFF. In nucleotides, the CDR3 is TGTGCCAGCAGCCAAGGGGCTAGCGGGGGGGCGGTATACAATGAGCAGTTCTTC.

The CDR3 nucleotides read TGTGCTAGTGGTTTGCGGACAGAGCACTACACAGATACGCAGTATTTT. It encodes CASGLRTEHYTDTQYF. This chain links TRBV12-5 with TRBJ2-3; maybe TRBD1 (6 bases). Germline values: CDR1 LGHNT, CDR2 FRNRAP. Trimming took off 2 bases at V and 2 bases at J, with 14 bases between the two ends. This CDR3 has 16 amino acids.

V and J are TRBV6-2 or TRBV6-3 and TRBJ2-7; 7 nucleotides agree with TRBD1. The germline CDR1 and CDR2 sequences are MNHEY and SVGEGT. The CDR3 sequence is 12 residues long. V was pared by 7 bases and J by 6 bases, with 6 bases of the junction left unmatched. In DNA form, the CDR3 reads TGTGCCAGCAAGACAGGGAGTGGCGAGCAGTACTTC. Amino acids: CASKTGSGEQYF.

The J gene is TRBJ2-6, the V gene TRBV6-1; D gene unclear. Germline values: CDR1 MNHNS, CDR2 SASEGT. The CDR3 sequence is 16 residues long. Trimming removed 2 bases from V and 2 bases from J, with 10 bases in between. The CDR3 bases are TGTGCCAGCAGTGAATCCCTGGGCCCTGGGGCCAACGTCCTGACTTTC. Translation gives CASSESLGPGANVLTF.

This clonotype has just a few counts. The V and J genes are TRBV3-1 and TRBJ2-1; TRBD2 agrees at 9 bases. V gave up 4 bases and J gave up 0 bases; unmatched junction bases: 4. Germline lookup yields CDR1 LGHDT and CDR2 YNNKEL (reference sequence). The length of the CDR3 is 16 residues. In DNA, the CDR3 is TGTGCCAGCAGCCTCCTAGCGGGGTACTCCTACAATGAGCAGTTCTTC. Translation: CASSLLAGYSYNEQFF.

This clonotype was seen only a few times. The CDR3 here is CSARGGAEHGSNREYF. The CDR3 bases are TGCAGTGCTAGGGGGGGGGCGGAACACGGTAGTAATAGGGAGTACTTC. The rearrangement links TRBV20-1 to TRBJ2-7, with D possibly TRBD2 on 7 matching bases. CDR1 is DFQATT and CDR2 is SNEGSKA in the germline V gene (reference sequence). The V and J ends lost 3 bases and 11 bases respectively, with 29 bases between them. This CDR3 region has 16 residues.

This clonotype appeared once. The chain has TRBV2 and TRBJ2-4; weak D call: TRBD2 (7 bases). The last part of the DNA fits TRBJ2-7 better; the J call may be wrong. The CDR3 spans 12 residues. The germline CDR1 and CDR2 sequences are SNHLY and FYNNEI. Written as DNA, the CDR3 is TGTGCCAGCAGAGAGGGGGGGTACGAGCAGTACTTC. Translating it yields CASREGGYEQYF.

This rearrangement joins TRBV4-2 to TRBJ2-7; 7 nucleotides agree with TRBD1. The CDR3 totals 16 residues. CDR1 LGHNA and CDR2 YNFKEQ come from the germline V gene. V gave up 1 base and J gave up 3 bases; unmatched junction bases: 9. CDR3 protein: CASSQGDSGVDYEQYF. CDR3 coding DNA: TGTGCCAGCAGCCAAGGGGACAGCGGAGTTGACTACGAGCAGTACTTC.

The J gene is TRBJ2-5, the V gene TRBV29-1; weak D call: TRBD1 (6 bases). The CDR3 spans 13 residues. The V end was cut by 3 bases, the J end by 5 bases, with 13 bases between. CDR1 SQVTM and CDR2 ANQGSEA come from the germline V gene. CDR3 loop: CSVDQGNYETQYF. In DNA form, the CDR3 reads TGCAGCGTTGATCAGGGGAACTATGAGACCCAGTACTTC.

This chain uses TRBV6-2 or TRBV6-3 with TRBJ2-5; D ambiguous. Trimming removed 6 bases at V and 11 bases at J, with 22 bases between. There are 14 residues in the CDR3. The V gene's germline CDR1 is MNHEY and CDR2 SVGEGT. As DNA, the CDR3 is TGTGCCAGCAGACTTACGTTGTCCGGCGGAGAGCAGTACTTC. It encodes CASRLTLSGGEQYF.

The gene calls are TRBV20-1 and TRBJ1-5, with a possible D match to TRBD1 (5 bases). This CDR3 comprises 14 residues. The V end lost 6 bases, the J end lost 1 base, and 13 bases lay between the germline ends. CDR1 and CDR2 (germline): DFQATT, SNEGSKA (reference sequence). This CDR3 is CSAPWGVSNQPQHF. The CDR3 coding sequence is TGCAGTGCCCCATGGGGGGTAAGCAATCAGCCCCAGCATTTT.

The CDR3 sequence: CASSEMGQGTDTQYF. DNA for the CDR3: TGTGCCAGCAGTGAAATGGGACAGGGAACAGATACGCAGTATTTT. The chain couples TRBV6-1 to TRBJ2-3, with 9 nucleotides matching TRBD1. V was pared by 2 bases and J by 3 bases, with 3 bases of the junction left unmatched. This CDR3 contains 15 residues. Germline values: CDR1 MNHNS, CDR2 SASEGT.

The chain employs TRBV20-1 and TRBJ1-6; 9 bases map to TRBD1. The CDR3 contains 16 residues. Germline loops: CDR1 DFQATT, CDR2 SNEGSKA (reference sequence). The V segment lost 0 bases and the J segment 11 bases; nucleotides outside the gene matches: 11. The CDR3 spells CSARDPTGGIGPPLHF. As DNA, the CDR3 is TGCAGTGCTAGAGATCCGACAGGGGGAATTGGGCCACCCCTCCACTTT.

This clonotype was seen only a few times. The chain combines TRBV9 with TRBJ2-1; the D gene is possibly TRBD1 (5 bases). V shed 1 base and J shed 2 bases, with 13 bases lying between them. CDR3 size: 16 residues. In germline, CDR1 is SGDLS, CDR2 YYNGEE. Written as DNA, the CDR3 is TGTGCCAGCAGCGTACAGGGAATCGCACCCTACAATGAGCAGTTCTTC. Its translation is CASSVQGIAPYNEQFF.

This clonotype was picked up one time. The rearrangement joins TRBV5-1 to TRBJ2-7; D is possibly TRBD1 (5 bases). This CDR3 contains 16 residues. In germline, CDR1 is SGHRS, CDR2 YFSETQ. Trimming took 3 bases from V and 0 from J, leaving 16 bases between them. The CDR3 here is CASSWRLTGSSYEQYF. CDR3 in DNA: TGCGCCAGCAGCTGGAGACTCACAGGTAGCTCCTACGAGCAGTACTTC. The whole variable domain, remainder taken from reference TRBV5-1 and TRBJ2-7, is KAGVTQTPRYLIKTRGQQVTLSCSPISGHRSVSWYQQTPGQGLQFLFEYFSETQRNKGNFPGRFSGRQFSNSRSEMNVSTLELGDSALYLCASSWRLTGSSYEQYFGPGTRLTVT.

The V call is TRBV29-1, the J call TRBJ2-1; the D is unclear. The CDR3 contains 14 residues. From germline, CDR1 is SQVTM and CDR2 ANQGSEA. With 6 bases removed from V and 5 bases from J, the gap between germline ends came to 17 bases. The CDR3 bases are TGCAGCGTAAGTAGCCTACAGTTCAACAATGAGCAGTTCTTC. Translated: CSVSSLQFNNEQFF.

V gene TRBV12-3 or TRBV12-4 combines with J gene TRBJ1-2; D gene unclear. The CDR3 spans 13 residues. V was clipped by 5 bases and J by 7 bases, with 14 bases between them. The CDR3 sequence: CASSVERRAGYTF. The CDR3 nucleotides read TGTGCCAGCAGTGTCGAGAGGAGGGCTGGCTACACCTTC.

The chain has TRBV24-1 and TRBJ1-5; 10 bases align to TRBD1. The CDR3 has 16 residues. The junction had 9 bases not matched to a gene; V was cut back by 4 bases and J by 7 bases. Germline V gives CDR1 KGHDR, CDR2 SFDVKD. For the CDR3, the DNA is TGTGCCACCAGTGACGGGGACAGGGGATTACACCAGCCCCAGCATTTT. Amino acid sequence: CATSDGDRGLHQPQHF.

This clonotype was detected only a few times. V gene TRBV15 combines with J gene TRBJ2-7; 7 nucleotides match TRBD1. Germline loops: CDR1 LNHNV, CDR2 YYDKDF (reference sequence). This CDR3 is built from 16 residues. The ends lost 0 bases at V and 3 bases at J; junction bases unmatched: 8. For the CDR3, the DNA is TGTGCCACCAGCAGAGATGCCGGGACAGAAGACTACGAGCAGTACTTC. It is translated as CATSRDAGTEDYEQYF.